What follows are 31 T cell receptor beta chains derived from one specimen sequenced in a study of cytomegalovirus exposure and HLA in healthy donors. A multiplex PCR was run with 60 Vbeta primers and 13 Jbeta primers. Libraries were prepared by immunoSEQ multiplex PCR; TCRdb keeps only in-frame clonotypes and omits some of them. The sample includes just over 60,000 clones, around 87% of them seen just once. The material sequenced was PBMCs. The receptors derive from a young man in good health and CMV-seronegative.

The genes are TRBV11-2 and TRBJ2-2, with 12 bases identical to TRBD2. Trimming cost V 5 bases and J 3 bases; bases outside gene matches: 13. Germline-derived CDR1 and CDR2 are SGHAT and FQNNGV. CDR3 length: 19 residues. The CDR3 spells CASSLDGFGLAGHTGELFF. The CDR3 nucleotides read TGTGCCAGCAGCCTCGATGGTTTTGGACTAGCGGGGCACACCGGGGAGCTGTTTTTT.

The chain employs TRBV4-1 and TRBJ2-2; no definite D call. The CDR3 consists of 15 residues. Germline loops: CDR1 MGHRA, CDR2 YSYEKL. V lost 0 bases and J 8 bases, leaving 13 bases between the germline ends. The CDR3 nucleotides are TGCGCCAGCAGCCAAGACGGTAGAGAGGAGGGGGAGCTGTTTTTT. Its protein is CASSQDGREEGELFF.

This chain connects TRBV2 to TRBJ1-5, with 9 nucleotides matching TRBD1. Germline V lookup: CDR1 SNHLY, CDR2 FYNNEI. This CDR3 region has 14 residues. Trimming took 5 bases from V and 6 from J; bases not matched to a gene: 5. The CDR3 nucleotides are TGTGCCAGCAGTCCGGACAGGGGACTTCAGCCCCAGCATTTT. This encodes CASSPDRGLQPQHF.

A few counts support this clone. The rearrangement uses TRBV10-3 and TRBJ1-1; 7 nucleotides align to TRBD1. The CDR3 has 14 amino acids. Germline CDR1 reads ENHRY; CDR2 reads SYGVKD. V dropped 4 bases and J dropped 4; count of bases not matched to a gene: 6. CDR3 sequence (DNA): TGTGCCATCAGTGTAGGGCAGGGGGGCACTGAAGCTTTCTTT. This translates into CAISVGQGGTEAFF.

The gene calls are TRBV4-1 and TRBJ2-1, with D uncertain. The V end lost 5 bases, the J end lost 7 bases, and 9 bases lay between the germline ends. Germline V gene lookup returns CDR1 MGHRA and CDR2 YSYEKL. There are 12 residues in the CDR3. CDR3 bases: TGCGCCAGCAGCAAACACAGTAATGAGCAGTTCTTC. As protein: CASSKHSNEQFF.

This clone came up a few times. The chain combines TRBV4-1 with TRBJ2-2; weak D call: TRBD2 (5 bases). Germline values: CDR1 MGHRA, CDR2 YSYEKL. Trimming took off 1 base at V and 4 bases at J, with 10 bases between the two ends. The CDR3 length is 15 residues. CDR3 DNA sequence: TGCGCCAGCAGCCAAGGAGGGCGAAGCACCGGGGAGCTGTTTTTT. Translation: CASSQGGRSTGELFF.

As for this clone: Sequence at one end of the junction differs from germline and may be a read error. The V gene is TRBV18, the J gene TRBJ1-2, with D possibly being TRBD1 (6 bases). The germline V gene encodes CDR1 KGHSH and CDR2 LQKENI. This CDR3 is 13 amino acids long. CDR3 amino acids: CASTPLEGDGYTF. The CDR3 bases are TGTGCCAGCACACCTCTTGAGGGGGATGGCTACACCTTC. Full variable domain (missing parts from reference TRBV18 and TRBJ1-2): NAGVMQNPRHLVRRRGQEARLRCSPMKGHSHVYWYRQLPEEGLKFMVYLQKENIIDESGMPKERFSAEFPKEGPSILRIQQVVRGDSAAYFCASTPLEGDGYTFGSGTRLTVV.

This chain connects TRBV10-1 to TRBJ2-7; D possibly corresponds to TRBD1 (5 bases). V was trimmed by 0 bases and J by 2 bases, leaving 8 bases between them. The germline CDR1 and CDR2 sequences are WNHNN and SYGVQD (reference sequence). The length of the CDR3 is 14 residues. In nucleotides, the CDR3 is TGCGCCAGCAGTGAGTCGGGGCAGCCCTACGAGCAGTACTTC. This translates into CASSESGQPYEQYF.

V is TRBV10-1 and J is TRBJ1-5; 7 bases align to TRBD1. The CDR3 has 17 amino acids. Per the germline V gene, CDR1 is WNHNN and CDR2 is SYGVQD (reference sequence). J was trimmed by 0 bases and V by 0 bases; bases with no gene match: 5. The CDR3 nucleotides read TGCGCCAGCAGTGAGTCCATCGGGACAGATAGCAATCAGCCCCAGCATTTT. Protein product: CASSESIGTDSNQPQHF.

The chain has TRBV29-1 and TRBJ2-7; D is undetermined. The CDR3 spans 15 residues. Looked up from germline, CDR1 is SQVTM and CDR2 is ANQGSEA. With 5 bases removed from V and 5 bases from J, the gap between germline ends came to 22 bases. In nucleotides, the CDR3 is TGCAGCGTTTCCCCTGTTCAGGCTATTTCTAACGAGCAGTACTTC. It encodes CSVSPVQAISNEQYF.

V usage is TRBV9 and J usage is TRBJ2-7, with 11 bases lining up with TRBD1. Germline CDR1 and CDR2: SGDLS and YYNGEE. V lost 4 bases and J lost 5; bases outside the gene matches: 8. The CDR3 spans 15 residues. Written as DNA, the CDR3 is TGTGCCAGCAGCATCGGGACAGGGGGTACGGACGAGCAGTACTTC. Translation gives CASSIGTGGTDEQYF.

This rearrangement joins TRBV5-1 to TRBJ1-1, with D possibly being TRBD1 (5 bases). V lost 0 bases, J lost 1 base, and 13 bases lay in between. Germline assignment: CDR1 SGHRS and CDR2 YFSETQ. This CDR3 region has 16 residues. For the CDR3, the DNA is TGCGCCAGCAGCTTGGCCGACAGCGCCTGGAACACTGAAGCTTTCTTT. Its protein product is CASSLADSAWNTEAFF.

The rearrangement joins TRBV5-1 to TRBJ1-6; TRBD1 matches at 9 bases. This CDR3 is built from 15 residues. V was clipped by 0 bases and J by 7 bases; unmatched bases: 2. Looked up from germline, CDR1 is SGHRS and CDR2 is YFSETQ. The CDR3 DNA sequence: TGCGCCAGCAGCTTGGGACAGGGGGGCAATTCACCCCTCCACTTT. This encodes CASSLGQGGNSPLHF. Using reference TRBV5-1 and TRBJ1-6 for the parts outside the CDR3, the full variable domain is KAGVTQTPRYLIKTRGQQVTLSCSPISGHRSVSWYQQTPGQGLQFLFEYFSETQRNKGNFPGRFSGRQFSNSRSEMNVSTLELGDSALYLCASSLGQGGNSPLHFGNGTRLTVT.

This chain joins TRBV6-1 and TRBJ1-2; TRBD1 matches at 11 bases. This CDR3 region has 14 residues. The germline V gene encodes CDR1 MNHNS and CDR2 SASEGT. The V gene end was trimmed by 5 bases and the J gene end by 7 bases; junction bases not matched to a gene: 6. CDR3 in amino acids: CASSSDRGRGGYTF. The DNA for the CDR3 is TGTGCCAGCAGTTCGGACAGGGGGCGGGGTGGCTACACCTTC.

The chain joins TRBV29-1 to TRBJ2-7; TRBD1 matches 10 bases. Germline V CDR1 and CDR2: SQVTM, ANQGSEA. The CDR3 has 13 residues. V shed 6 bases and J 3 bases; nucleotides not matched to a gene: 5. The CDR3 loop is CSVVTGGSYEQYF. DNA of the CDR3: TGCAGCGTCGTGACAGGGGGCAGCTACGAGCAGTACTTC.

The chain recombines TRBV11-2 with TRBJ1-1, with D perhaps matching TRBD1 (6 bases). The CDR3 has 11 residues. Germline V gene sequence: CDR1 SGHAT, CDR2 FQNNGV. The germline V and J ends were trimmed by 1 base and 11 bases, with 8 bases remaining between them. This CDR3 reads CASSLAGVAFF. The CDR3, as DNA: TGTGCCAGCAGCTTAGCAGGGGTCGCTTTCTTT.

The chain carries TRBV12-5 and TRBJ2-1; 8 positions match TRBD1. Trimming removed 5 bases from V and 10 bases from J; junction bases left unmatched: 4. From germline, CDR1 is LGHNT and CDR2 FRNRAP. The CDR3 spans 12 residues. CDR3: CASGRTGKEQFF. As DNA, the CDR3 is TGTGCTAGTGGTCGGACAGGGAAGGAGCAGTTCTTC.

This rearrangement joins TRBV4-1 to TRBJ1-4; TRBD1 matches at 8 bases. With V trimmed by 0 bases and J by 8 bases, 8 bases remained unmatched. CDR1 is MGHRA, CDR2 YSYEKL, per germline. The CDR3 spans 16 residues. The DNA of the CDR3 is TGCGCCAGCAGCCAAGAATACCGACAGGGGAACGAAAAACTGTTTTTT. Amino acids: CASSQEYRQGNEKLFF.

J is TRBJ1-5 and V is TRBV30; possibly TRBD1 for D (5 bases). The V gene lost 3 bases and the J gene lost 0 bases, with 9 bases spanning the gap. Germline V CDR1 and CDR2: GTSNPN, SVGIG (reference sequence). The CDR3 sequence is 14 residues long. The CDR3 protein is CAWRSQVSNQPQHF. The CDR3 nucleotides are TGTGCCTGGAGGTCACAGGTTAGCAATCAGCCCCAGCATTTT.

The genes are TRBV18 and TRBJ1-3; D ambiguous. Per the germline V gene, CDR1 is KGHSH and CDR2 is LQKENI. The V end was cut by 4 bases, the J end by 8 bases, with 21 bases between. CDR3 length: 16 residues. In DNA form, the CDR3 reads TGTGCCAGCTCACTAAATGCATTCCCGGGCGGGGACACCATATATTTT. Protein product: CASSLNAFPGGDTIYF.

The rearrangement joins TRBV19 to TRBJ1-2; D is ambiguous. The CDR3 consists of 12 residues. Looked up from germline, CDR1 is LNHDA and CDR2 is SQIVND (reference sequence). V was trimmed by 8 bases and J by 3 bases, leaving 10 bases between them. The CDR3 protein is CASRDLDYGYTF. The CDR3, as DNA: TGTGCCAGTCGAGATCTGGACTATGGCTACACCTTC.

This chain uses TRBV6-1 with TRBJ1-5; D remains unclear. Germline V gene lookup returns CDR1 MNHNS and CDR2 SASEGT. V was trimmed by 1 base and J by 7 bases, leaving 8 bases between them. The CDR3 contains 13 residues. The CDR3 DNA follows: TGTGCCAGCAGTGAAGGACATGCCCAGCCCCAGCATTTT. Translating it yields CASSEGHAQPQHF.

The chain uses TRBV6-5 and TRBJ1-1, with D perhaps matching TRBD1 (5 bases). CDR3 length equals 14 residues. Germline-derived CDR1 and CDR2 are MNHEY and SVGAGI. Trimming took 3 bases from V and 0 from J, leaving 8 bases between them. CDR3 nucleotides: TGTGCCAGCAGTTATCCAGGGATGAACACTGAAGCTTTCTTT. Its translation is CASSYPGMNTEAFF.

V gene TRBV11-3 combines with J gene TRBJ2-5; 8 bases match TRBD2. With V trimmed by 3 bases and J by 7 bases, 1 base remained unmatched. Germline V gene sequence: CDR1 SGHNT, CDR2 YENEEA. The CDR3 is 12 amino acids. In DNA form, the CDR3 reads TGTGCCAGCAGCTTCGCGGGGGGGACCCAGTACTTC. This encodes CASSFAGGTQYF.

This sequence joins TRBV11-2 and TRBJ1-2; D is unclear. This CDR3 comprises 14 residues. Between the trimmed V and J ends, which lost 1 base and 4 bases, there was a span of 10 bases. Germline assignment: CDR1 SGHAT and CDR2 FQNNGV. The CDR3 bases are TGTGCCAGCAGCTTAGGGCGGATAAGCTATGGCTACACCTTC. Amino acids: CASSLGRISYGYTF.

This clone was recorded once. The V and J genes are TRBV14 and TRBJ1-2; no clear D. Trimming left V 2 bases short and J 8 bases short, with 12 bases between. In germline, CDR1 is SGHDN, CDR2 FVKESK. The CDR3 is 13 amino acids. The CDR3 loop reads CASSQLKTGGYTF. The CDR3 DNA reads TGTGCCAGCAGCCAACTGAAAACGGGGGGCTACACCTTC.

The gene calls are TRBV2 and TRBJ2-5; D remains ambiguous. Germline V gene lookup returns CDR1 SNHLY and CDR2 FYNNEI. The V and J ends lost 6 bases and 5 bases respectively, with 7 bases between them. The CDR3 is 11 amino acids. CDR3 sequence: CASRSEETQYF. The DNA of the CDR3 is TGTGCCAGCAGGTCCGAGGAGACCCAGTACTTC.

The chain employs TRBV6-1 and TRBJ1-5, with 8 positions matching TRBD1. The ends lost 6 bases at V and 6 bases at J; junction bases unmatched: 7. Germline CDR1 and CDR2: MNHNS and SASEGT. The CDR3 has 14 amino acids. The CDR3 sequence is CASSVDREGQPQHF. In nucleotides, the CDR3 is TGTGCCAGCAGCGTGGACAGGGAGGGTCAGCCCCAGCATTTT.

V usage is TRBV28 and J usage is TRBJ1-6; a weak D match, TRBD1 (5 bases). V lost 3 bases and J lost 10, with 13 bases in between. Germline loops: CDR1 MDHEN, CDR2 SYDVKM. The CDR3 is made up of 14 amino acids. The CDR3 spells CASSLVRDQSPLHF. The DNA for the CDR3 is TGTGCCAGCAGTTTGGTGCGGGACCAATCACCCCTCCACTTT.

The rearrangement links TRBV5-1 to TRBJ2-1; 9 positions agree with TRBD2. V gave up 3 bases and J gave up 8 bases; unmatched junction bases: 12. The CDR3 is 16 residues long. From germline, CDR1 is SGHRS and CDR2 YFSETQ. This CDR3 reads CASSSGLATVGDEQFF. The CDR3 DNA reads TGCGCCAGCAGCTCCGGACTAGCGACCGTTGGCGATGAGCAGTTCTTC.

The CDR3 spells CARRTSDTQYF. The CDR3 nucleotides read TGTGCCCGTAGGACTTCAGATACGCAGTATTTT. This chain links TRBV30 with TRBJ2-3, with a possible D match to TRBD2 (5 bases). The CDR3 covers 11 residues. Trimming took 8 bases from V and 4 from J, leaving 10 bases between them. Germline CDR1 reads GTSNPN; CDR2 reads SVGIG (reference sequence).